This T cell receptor (beta chain) originates from a study of T-cell reconstitution after alpha-beta-depleted transplantation in children. A library of TCRbeta sequences, prepared with unique molecular identifiers, was generated. TCRdb analysed the PCR reads with MiXCR anew, one entry per CDR3 protein. The sample records approximately 110,000 distinct CDR3 sequences, roughly 24% being singletons. Trimming pared 3 bases from V and 3 bases from J, leaving 9 bases between. This CDR3 is 14 amino acids long. The study, taken as a whole, reports: At the one-year point after transplant, T-cell counts and TCRbeta diversity were found to come mostly from T cells that had been newly produced. Reportedly, alpha-beta T cells present about two months post-transplant originated from several hundred expanded clones of graft origin.

Many counts were recorded for this clonotype. What it binds is not known. The sample in question was PBMCs, mostly from graft donor cells, obtained 180 days after TCRalphabeta/CD19-depleted stem cell transplant. The genes are TRBV12-3 or TRBV12-4 and TRBJ2-1; TRBD1 might be the D (6 bases). The TCR comes from a male patient aged 2 to 9 who had a stem cell transplant for chronic granulomatous disease, so the T cells may come from the graft donor. The CDR3 DNA reads TGTGCCAGCAGTTTGCAGGGGAACTACAATGAGCAGTTCTTC. Amino acids: CASSLQGNYNEQFF.